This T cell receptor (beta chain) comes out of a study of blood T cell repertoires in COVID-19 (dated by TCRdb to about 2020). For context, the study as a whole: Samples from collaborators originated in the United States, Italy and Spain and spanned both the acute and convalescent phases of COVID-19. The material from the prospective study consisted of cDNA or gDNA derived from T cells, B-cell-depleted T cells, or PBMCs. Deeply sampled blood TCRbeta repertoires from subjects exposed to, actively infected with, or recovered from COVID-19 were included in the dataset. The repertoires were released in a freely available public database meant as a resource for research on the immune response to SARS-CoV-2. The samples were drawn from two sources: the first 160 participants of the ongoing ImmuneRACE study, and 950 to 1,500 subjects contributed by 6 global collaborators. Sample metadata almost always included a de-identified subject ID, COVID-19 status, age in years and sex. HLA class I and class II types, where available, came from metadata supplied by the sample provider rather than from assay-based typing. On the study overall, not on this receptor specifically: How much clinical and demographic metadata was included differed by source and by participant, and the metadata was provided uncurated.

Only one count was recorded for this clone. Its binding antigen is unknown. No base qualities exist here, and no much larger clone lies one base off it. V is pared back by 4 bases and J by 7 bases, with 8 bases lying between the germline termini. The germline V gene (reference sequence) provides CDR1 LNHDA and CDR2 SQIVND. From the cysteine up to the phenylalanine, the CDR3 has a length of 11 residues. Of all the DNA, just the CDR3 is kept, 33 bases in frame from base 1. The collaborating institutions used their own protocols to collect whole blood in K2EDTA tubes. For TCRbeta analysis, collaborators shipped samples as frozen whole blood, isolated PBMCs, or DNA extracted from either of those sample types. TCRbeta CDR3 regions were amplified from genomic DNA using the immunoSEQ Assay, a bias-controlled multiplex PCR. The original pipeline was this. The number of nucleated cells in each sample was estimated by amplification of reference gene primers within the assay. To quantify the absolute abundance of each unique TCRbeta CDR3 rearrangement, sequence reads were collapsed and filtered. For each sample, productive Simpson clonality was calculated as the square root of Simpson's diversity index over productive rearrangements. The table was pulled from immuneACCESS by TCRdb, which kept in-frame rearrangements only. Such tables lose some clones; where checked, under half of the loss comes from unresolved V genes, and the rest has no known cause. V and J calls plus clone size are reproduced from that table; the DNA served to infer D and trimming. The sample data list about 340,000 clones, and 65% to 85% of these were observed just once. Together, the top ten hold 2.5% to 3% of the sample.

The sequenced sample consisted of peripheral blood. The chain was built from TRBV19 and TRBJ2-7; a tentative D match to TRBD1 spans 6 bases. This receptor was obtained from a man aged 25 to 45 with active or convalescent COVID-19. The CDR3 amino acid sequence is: CASSTGVEQYF. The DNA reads TGTGCCAGTAGTACAGGGGTTGAGCAGTACTTC. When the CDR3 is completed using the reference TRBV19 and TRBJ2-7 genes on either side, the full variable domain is DGGITQSPKYLFRKEGQNVTLSCEQNLNHDAMYWYRQDPGQGLRLIYYSQIVNDFQKGDIAEGYSVSREKKESFPLTVTSAQKNPTAFYLCASSTGVEQYFGPGTRLTVT.